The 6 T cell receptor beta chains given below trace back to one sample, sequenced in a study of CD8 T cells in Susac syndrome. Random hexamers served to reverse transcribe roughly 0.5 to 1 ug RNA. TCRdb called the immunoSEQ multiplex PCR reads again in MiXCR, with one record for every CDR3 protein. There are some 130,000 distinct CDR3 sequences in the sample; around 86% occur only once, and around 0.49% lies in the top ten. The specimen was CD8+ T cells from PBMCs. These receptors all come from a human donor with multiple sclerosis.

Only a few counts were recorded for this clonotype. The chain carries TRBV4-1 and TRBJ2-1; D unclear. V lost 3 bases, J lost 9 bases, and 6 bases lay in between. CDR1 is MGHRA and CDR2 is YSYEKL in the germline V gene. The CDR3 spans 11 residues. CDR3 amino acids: CASSQLSEQFF. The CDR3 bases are TGCGCCAGCAGCCAGCTGAGTGAGCAGTTCTTC.

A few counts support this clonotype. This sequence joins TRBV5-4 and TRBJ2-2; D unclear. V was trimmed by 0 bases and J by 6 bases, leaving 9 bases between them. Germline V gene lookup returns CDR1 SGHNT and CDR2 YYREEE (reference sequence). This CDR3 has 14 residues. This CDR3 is CASSLGVGPGELFF. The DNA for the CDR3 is TGTGCCAGCAGCTTGGGGGTCGGTCCCGGGGAGCTGTTTTTT.

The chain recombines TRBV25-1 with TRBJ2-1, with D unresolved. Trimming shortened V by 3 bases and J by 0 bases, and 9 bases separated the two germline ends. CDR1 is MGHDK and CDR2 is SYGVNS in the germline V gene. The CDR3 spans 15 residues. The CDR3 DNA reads TGTGCCAGCAGTGAGCGCGGAAGCTCCTACAATGAGCAGTTCTTC. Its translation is CASSERGSSYNEQFF.

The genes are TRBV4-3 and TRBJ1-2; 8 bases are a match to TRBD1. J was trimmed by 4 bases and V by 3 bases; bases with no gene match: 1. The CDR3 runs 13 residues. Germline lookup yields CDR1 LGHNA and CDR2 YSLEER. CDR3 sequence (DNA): TGCGCCAGCAGCCAGGGGACAGGCTATGGCTACACCTTC. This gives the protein CASSQGTGYGYTF.

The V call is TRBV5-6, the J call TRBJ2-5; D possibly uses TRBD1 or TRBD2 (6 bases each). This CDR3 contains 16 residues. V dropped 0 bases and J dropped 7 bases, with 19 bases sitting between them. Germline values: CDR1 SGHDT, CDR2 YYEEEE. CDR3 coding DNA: TGTGCCAGCAGCTTGGGCGAATGGGGGGCGCGTGGGACCCAGTACTTC. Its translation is CASSLGEWGARGTQYF. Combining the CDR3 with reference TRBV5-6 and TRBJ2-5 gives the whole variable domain DAGVTQSPTHLIKTRGQQVTLRCSPKSGHDTVSWYQQALGQGPQFIFQYYEEEERQRGNFPDRFSGHQFPNYSSELNVNALLLGDSALYLCASSLGEWGARGTQYFGPGTRLLVL.

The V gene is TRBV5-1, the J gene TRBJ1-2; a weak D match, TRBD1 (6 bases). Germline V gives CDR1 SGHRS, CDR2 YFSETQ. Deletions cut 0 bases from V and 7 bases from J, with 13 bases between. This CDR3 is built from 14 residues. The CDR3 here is CASSLEGRGGGYTF. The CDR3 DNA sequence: TGCGCCAGCAGCTTGGAAGGCAGGGGAGGTGGCTACACCTTC. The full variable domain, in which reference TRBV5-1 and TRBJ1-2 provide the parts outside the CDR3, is KAGVTQTPRYLIKTRGQQVTLSCSPISGHRSVSWYQQTPGQGLQFLFEYFSETQRNKGNFPGRFSGRQFSNSRSEMNVSTLELGDSALYLCASSLEGRGGGYTFGSGTRLTVV.